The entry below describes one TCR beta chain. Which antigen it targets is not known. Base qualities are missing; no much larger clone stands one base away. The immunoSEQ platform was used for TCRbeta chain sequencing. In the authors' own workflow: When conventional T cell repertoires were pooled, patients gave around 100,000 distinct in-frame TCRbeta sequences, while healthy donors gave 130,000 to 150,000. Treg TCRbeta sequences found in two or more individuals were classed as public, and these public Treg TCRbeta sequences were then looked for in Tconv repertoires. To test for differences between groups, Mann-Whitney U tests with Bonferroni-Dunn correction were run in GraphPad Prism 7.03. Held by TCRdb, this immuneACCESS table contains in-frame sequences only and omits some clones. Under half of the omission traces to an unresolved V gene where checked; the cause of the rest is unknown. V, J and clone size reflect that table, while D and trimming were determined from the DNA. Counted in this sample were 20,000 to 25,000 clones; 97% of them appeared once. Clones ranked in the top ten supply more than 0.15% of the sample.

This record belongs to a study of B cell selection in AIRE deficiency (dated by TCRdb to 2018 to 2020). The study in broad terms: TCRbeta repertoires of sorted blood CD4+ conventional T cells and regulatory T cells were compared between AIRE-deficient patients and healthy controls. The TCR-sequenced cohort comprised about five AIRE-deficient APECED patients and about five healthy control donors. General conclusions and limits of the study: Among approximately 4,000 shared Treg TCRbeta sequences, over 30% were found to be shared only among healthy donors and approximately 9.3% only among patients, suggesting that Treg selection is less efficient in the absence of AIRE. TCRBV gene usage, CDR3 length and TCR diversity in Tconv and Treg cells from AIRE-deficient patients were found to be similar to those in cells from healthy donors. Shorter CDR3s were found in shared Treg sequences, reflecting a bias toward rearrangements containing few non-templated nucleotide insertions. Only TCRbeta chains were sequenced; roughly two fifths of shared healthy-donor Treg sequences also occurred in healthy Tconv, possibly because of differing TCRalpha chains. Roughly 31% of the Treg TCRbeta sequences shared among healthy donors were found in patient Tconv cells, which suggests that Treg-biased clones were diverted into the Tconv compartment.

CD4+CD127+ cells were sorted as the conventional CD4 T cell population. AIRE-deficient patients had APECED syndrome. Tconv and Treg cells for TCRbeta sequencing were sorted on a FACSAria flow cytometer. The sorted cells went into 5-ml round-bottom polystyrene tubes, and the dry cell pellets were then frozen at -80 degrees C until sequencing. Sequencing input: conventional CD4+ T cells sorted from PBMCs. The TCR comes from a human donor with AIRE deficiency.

For the CDR3, the sequence is CSVKPGLQYNEQFF. The bases are TGCAGCGTGAAACCGGGACTGCAATACAATGAGCAGTTCTTC. The receptor chain draws on TRBV29-1 and TRBJ2-1; tentative D gene TRBD2, with 6 bases matching. Inclusive of the bounding cysteine and phenylalanine, the CDR3 is 14 residues long. Only the CDR3 DNA is retained, 42 bases long and in frame from the first base. As encoded in the germline V gene, CDR1 is SQVTM while CDR2 is ANQGSEA. The junction shows trimming of 6 bases on V and 4 bases on J, plus 16 bases between the germline ends.